Reported below is one T cell receptor beta chain. This record comes from a study of blood T cell repertoires in COVID-19. Whole-study context: T cells, B-cell-depleted T cells, or PBMCs provided the cDNA or gDNA that served as material.

Authors' processing steps: Estimation of nucleated cell counts was performed using reference gene primer amplification. Clones were sequenced by immunoSEQ multiplex PCR, and TCRdb holds only the in-frame ones, with some missing. Clone size and the V and J calls come from that table; the DNA yielded D and trimming. The sample includes a few hundred thousand clones, more than 70% of them seen just once. CDR1 LGHDT and CDR2 YNNKEL come from the germline V gene (reference sequence). The CDR3 extends over 14 amino acids. Trimming removed 4 bases from V and 6 bases from J; junction bases left unmatched: 5. Participant age was about 18 to 95 years, and participants resided in around 24 US areas.

The receptor was isolated from a man aged 35 to 55 in a cohort exposed to, infected with or recovered from COVID-19 (not recorded which). The chain carries TRBV3-1 (or the pseudogene TRBV3-2) and TRBJ2-7; 11 bases are shared with TRBD2. Sequencing was carried out using PBMCs or T cells enriched from blood (not recorded which). The CDR3 DNA follows: TGTGCCAGCAGCCTAGCGGGAGGGGGACGCGAGCAGTACTTC. Its protein is CASSLAGGGREQYF.